This T cell receptor beta chain is from a study of CD8+CD57+ T cells in acquired aplastic anemia. Whole-study context: Sorted CD4+ and CD8+ cells gave an average of approximately 3.4 ug of DNA.

Flow cytometry had shown expanded CD8+CD57+ cells in the patients chosen for sequencing. Blood was sampled before the patients had received any therapy. Findings of the study overall: Patients were compared with controls for CD8+ Simpson's diversity, and no significant difference emerged. Patients and controls had in common twenty-nine CD8+ CDR3 sequences.

Genomic DNA served as template for TCR beta VDJ and CDR3 profiling. TCRdb fed the reads into MiXCR, producing one record per CDR3 protein. The sample consists of about 150,000 distinct CDR3 sequences, 45% to 55% of them appearing once. Germline V CDR1 and CDR2: SEHNR, FQNEAQ (reference sequence). CDR3 length equals 14 residues. A remark on this clonotype: Its antigen is currently unknown. Germline is not matched at one junction end, which may reflect a read error.

The receptor was derived from a human donor with aplastic anemia. Source material: sorted CD4+, CD8+, or CD8+CD57+ T cells (not recorded which) from PBMCs. This chain uses TRBV7-9 with TRBJ1-1; D is possibly TRBD1 (6 bases). For the CDR3, the DNA is TGTGCCAGCAGCCAACAGGGCTCGAACCCTGAAGCTTTCTTT. This sequence encodes CASSQQGSNPEAFF.